The T cell receptor (beta chain) under discussion was sequenced for a study of blood T cell repertoires in COVID-19. Libraries were prepared by immunoSEQ multiplex PCR; TCRdb keeps only in-frame clonotypes and omits some of them. Of 300,000 to 400,000 clones listed, 65% to 90% are singletons. This clone was observed a handful of times. The sequenced sample consisted of PBMCs or T cells enriched from blood (not recorded which). This TCR was recovered from a woman in her thirties or forties with acute COVID-19.

CDR3 DNA: TGTGCCAGCAGCGTCGACAGGGGTTTCTCTGGAAACACCATATATTTT. Translation: CASSVDRGFSGNTIYF. The rearrangement joins TRBV5-6 to TRBJ1-3, with 8 bases identical to TRBD1. The ends lost 4 bases at V and 0 bases at J; junction bases unmatched: 6. The CDR3 is 16 amino acids. Germline V gene data show CDR1 as SGHDT and CDR2 as YYEEEE.